This T cell receptor beta chain originates from a study of blood T cells in healthy people across ages. Per the germline V gene, CDR1 is MNHEY and CDR2 is SVGEGT. This CDR3 is 17 amino acids long. V was clipped by 0 bases and J by 9 bases, with 21 bases between them. Turning to this clonotype: Antigen: not known.

PCR was performed a second time for about 6 to 12 cycles using a sample-barcoded 5' primer and a J-beta primer mix. Template switching added a 12-random-nucleotide identifier to every cDNA molecule. TCRdb analysed the 5' RACE reads with MiXCR anew, one entry per CDR3 protein. Among over a million distinct CDR3 sequences listed, approximately 39% were seen once. Points from the study as a whole: The unknown donor CMV status may have confounded expanded clonotype changes.

The sample was blood. This clonotype was obtained from a woman aged 18-29 years in good health. The gene calls are TRBV6-2 or TRBV6-3 and TRBJ1-5; D may be TRBD1 (5 bases). CDR3: CASSYSRQGSAPRPQHF. The CDR3 DNA follows: TGTGCCAGCAGTTACTCTCGGCAGGGTTCTGCCCCACGGCCCCAGCATTTT.